Listed below are T cell receptor beta chains from one sample, sequenced in a study of T cells in tuberculosis. Sequencing used immunoSEQ multiplex PCR; TCRdb keeps in-frame clones, though not all of them. The sample lists approximately 35,000 clones; under 98% were seen once. The sample was PBMCs. The receptors come from a donor aged 5 to 30 with latent tuberculosis or without tuberculosis infection. The CDR3 runs from the conserved cysteine through the conserved F or W. A D gene is named only where the DNA matches it firmly. Only part of the rows carry a size: once, few, many, or a class if the clone is expanded.

d_gene | j_gene | abundance | v_gene | CDR3nt | CDR3aa
- | TRBJ2-1 | - | TRBV6-5 | TGTGCCAGCAGTACCTACCTGTACAATGAGCAGTTCTTC | CASSTYLYNEQFF
- | TRBJ1-3 | - | TRBV5-1 | TGCGCCAGCAGCCCAAGCGGGGGGCTCAACACCATATATTTT | CASSPSGGLNTIYF
- | TRBJ2-2 | - | TRBV19 | TGTGCCAGTAGTCCACCTAGCCTCAGTGACACCGGGGAGCTGTTTTTT | CASSPPSLSDTGELFF
TRBD1 | TRBJ2-1 | - | TRBV5-1 | TGCGCCAGCAGCTTGGGGACAGGGGGAACCTACAATGAGCAGTTCTTC | CASSLGTGGTYNEQFF
- | TRBJ1-4 | - | TRBV11-2 | TGTGCCAGCAGCTTAATTGGTCGACAGGAAGGTGAAAAACTGTTTTTT | CASSLIGRQEGEKLFF
TRBD1 | TRBJ2-3 | - | TRBV6-5 | TGTGCCAGCAGTTCTCTCGGACAGGGTGAAGGAGATACGCAGTATTTT | CASSSLGQGEGDTQYF
TRBD1 | TRBJ1-2 | - | TRBV5-4 | TGTGCCAGTACCCGGACAGGGGGCTGGGATGGCTACACCTTC | CASTRTGGWDGYTF
TRBD2 | TRBJ2-5 | - | TRBV19 | TGTGCCAGTTCCCCGGAGCTAGCGGAAGAGACCCAGTACTTC | CASSPELAEETQYF
TRBD1 | TRBJ2-1 | - | TRBV25-1 | TGTGCCAGCAGTGAACCGGGACAGGACACCTACAATGAGCAGTTCTTC | CASSEPGQDTYNEQFF
TRBD1 | TRBJ1-5 | - | TRBV2 | TGTGCCAGCAGCCAGGGGGACAGTAGCAATCAGCCCCAGCATTTT | CASSQGDSSNQPQHF
TRBD1 | TRBJ1-2 | - | TRBV5-1 | TGCGCCAGCAGGGAGGCCGGGACAGGGAACCATGGCTACACCTTC | CASREAGTGNHGYTF
- | TRBJ1-5 | - | TRBV6-5 | TGTGCCAGCAGTTACGGGGGGGAAGGTCAGCCCCAGCATTTT | CASSYGGEGQPQHF
TRBD1 | TRBJ1-4 | - | TRBV6-5 | TGTGCCAGCAGGTACAGGGGGCAAGGTGAAAAACTGTTTTTT | CASRYRGQGEKLFF
TRBD2 | TRBJ2-7 | - | TRBV4-1 | TGCGCCAGCAGCTCCACCGGGACTACTATCCACGAGCAGTACTTC | CASSSTGTTIHEQYF
- | TRBJ2-2 | once | TRBV7-8 | TGTGCCAGCAGCCAATGGGGGGGGGCGCCCACCGGGGAGCTGTTTTTT | CASSQWGGAPTGELFF
- | TRBJ2-2 | - | TRBV2 | TGTGCCAGCAGAGGGGAGGACACCGGGGAGCTGTTTTTT | CASRGEDTGELFF
- | TRBJ1-1 | once | TRBV15 | TGTGCCACCAGCAGACCGTGGGCCTCCGGAATACGCACTGAAGCTTTCTTT | CATSRPWASGIRTEAFF
TRBD1 | TRBJ1-3 | - | TRBV5-1 | TGCGCCAGCAGCCAGGACAGGGCCTCTGGAAACACCATATATTTT | CASSQDRASGNTIYF
TRBD1 | TRBJ1-4 | - | TRBV23-1 | TGCGCCAGCACCCACAGGGGTGAAAAACTGTTTTTT | CASTHRGEKLFF
TRBD2 | TRBJ2-5 | - | TRBV18 | TGTGCCAGCTCACCACCCAACCAGGGACTAAAAGAGACCCAGTACTTC | CASSPPNQGLKETQYF
TRBD1 | TRBJ2-6 | - | TRBV6-1 | TGTGCCAGCAAAGACAGGGCTGGGGCCAACGTCCTGACTTTC | CASKDRAGANVLTF
TRBD1 | TRBJ2-5 | - | TRBV5-4 | TGTGCCAGCAGCCAGGACAGGGGGCCCGGGGAGACCCAGTACTTC | CASSQDRGPGETQYF
- | TRBJ1-2 | - | TRBV12-5 | TGTGCTAGTGGTCAAACGCCCCACCGCCGGGTACTCAGCCATGGCTACACCTTC | CASGQTPHRRVLSHGYTF
TRBD2 | TRBJ2-1 | - | TRBV5-1 | TGCGCCAGCAGCTTGGGGACTAGCGGGAGATTTAGTAATGAGCAGTTCTTC | CASSLGTSGRFSNEQFF
TRBD1 | TRBJ2-1 | - | TRBV4-2 | TGTGCCAGCAGCCCGGGACAGGGTTCCCGCTATGAGCAGTTCTTC | CASSPGQGSRYEQFF
TRBD2 | TRBJ2-3 | - | TRBV6-6 | TGTGCCAGCAGATTAATAGCGGGGGGGCTGACAGATACGCAGTATTTT | CASRLIAGGLTDTQYF
TRBD2 | TRBJ2-1 | - | TRBV7-9 | TGTGCCGTCAGGGCGGGGGTCTCCTACAATGAGCAGTTCTTC | CAVRAGVSYNEQFF
- | TRBJ2-2 | - | TRBV18 | TGTGCCAGCTCACCAGGTCGGGTGAACACCGGGGAGCTGTTTTTT | CASSPGRVNTGELFF
TRBD1 | TRBJ2-7 | - | TRBV6-5 | TGTGCCAGCAGTTACTCCGGACAGGGAAGGGGCGAGCAGTACTTC | CASSYSGQGRGEQYF
- | TRBJ2-3 | - | TRBV7-2 | TGTGCCAGCAGCGAAAACGACATGCCTAGCACAGATACGCAGTATTTT | CASSENDMPSTDTQYF
- | TRBJ1-2 | - | TRBV19 | TGTGCCAGTAAACTAGGAGGCAGTCTTAACTATGGCTACACCTTC | CASKLGGSLNYGYTF
- | TRBJ1-1 | - | TRBV2 | TGTGCCAGCAGTGAGTTACGGTCAGGGGCCACTGAAGCTTTCTTT | CASSELRSGATEAFF
- | TRBJ2-1 | - | TRBV2 | TGTGCCAGCAAGGGAGAGGGAATCATAAGCTCCTACAATGAGCAGTTCTTC | CASKGEGIISSYNEQFF
- | TRBJ1-3 | - | TRBV11-2 | TGTGCCAGCAGCCCGACGCGTCTCGGAGAAGGAAACACCATATATTTT | CASSPTRLGEGNTIYF
- | TRBJ2-7 | - | TRBV7-9 | TGTGCCAGCAGACAGGGCGACGCCTACGAGCAGTACTTC | CASRQGDAYEQYF
TRBD2 | TRBJ2-5 | - | TRBV10-3 | TGTGCCATCTCCAGCAGCGGGGGGGCCAGAGAGACCCAGTACTTC | CAISSSGGARETQYF
- | TRBJ2-1 | - | TRBV9 | TGTGCCAGCAGCGTAGCGGGGAGGCCCTACAATGAGCAGTTCTTC | CASSVAGRPYNEQFF
TRBD1 | TRBJ2-7 | few | TRBV5-1 | TGCGCCAGCAGTTCCTCCTGGACAGGGGCCTACGAGCAGTACTTC | CASSSSWTGAYEQYF
TRBD1 | TRBJ2-7 | - | TRBV5-5 | TGTGCCAGCAGCTTGCTCCGGGACAGCTTCTACGAGCAGTACTTC | CASSLLRDSFYEQYF
TRBD2 | TRBJ2-1 | once | TRBV5-1 | TGCGCCAGCAGCGAACTAGCGGCGCTGTTCTACAATGAGCAGTTCTTC | CASSELAALFYNEQFF
- | TRBJ2-7 | - | TRBV30 | TGTGCCTGGAGTGTTAAGGCGGGGACCTACGAGCAGTACTTC | CAWSVKAGTYEQYF
- | TRBJ2-2 | - | TRBV10-3 | TGTGCCATCAGTGACGTCCTTTACACCGGGGAGCTGTTTTTT | CAISDVLYTGELFF
TRBD2 | TRBJ2-4 | - | TRBV5-1 | TGCGCCAGCAGCTTGGTGGGGACTAAAACGGGCATTCAGTACTTC | CASSLVGTKTGIQYF
TRBD2 | TRBJ2-1 | - | TRBV7-9 | TGTGCCAGCAGCGGCCTTGCGGGAGTCAACAATGAGCAGTTCTTC | CASSGLAGVNNEQFF
- | TRBJ1-1 | - | TRBV6-1 | TGTGCCAGCAGGTCAGGGGTTGGGACTGAAGCTTTCTTT | CASRSGVGTEAFF
TRBD1 | TRBJ1-1 | - | TRBV30 | TGTGCCTGGAGTCCCGGGACAGGGCGGACTGAAGCTTTCTTT | CAWSPGTGRTEAFF
TRBD1 | TRBJ1-4 | - | TRBV5-1 | TGCGCCAGCAGCTTAATGACGGTGGATGGACAGGGCCACGTTACAACTAATGAAAAACTGTTTTTT | CASSLMTVDGQGHVTTNEKLFF
- | TRBJ1-2 | - | TRBV5-4 | TGTGCCAGCAGCCTAATCCGGCAGTCGAGGGGCTACACCTTC | CASSLIRQSRGYTF
- | TRBJ1-5 | - | TRBV5-1 | TGCGCCAGCAAGTTGGAATTTGGGGCTCAGCCCCAGCATTTT | CASKLEFGAQPQHF
- | TRBJ1-1 | once | TRBV5-1 | TGCGCCAGCAGCGTGGGAGAGGGTAGGAACACTGAAGCTTTCTTT | CASSVGEGRNTEAFF
TRBD1 | TRBJ1-2 | - | TRBV19 | TGTGCCAGTAGTGGGGGAAGGGACAGATTTAACTATGGCTACACCTTC | CASSGGRDRFNYGYTF
- | TRBJ2-7 | - | TRBV5-6 | TGTGCCAGCAGCTTCGGCGGTGGAGTTTATGGTTACGAGCAGTACTTC | CASSFGGGVYGYEQYF
- | TRBJ2-1 | - | TRBV18 | TGTGCCAGCTCCCCGGGCGGGCCAAGCTCCTACAATGAGCAGTTCTTC | CASSPGGPSSYNEQFF
TRBD1 | TRBJ1-1 | - | TRBV2 | TGTGCCAGCAGTATCAGACAGGGGGAAAACACTGAAGCTTTCTTT | CASSIRQGENTEAFF
- | TRBJ2-7 | once | TRBV5-8 | TGTGCCAGCAGATACAGGGACCATGGCGAGCAGTACTTC | CASRYRDHGEQYF